Listed below are T cell receptor beta chains from one sample, sequenced in a study of blood T cell repertoires in COVID-19. Measured with immunoSEQ multiplex PCR; TCRdb has only the in-frame clones, and not every one. The data hold about 73,000 clones, with 81% observed a single time. The specimen was peripheral blood. The receptor set was obtained from a woman in her 70s with acute or convalescent COVID-19. The CDR3 runs from the conserved cysteine through the conserved F or W.

V gene	J gene	CDR3 protein
TRBV5-6	TRBJ2-5	CASSPSGRESETQYF
TRBV6-5	TRBJ2-3	CASSYGQGWGTDTQYF
TRBV11-3	TRBJ2-5	CASSLEGSRSQETQYF
TRBV18	TRBJ2-2	CASSPPRTGGGGELFF
TRBV2	TRBJ2-7	CASSEARTASWGEQYF
TRBV3-1/TRBV3-2	TRBJ2-7	CASSLGTSGNKQYF
TRBV18	TRBJ1-5	CASSPTGTGSLSQPQHF
TRBV25-1	TRBJ1-2	CASSPRRDYGYTF
TRBV7-9	TRBJ1-4	CASSLGGSYNEKLFF
TRBV27	TRBJ2-5	CASSFRETQYF
TRBV7-2	TRBJ2-3	CASSSRTSGRGNTQYF
TRBV2	TRBJ2-3	CASGTSGSPTDTQYF
TRBV28	TRBJ2-1	CASRGGPRFGQFF
TRBV7-3	TRBJ1-1	CASSSRYDTEAFF
TRBV19	TRBJ1-1	CASSIERRVLNTEAFF
TRBV6-1	TRBJ2-3	CASSEVAGGSTDTQYF
TRBV21-1	TRBJ2-7	CASSKVHSRSYEQYF
TRBV12-3/TRBV12-4	TRBJ2-1	CASSTGYPQFF
TRBV7-8	TRBJ1-3	CASSILGQMSSGNTIYF
TRBV2	TRBJ1-5	CASSSDRGDQPQHF
TRBV4-1	TRBJ1-1	CASSHQPTGRGNTEAFF
TRBV9	TRBJ2-7	CASSVVPGAYEQYF
TRBV10-3	TRBJ1-1	CAISDGQSNTEAFF
TRBV28	TRBJ1-5	CASRVTGTGNQPQHF
TRBV4-1	TRBJ1-1	CASSQEGHSVTEAFF
TRBV7-2	TRBJ2-5	CASSLGTSGRHGETQYF
TRBV19	TRBJ2-7	CASSILDEQYF
TRBV6-6	TRBJ1-4	CASSDRGGNEKLFF
TRBV28	TRBJ1-4	CASSLGGQSNEKLFF
TRBV6-5	TRBJ1-1	CASTKETGNTEAFF
TRBV19	TRBJ2-7	CASSMKVAGGLEQYF
TRBV2	TRBJ2-1	CASSERGSTWGYYNEQFF
TRBV5-4	TRBJ2-1	CASSLAGTTLHNEQFF
TRBV7-9	TRBJ2-3	CASSLAGPDTQYF
TRBV27	TRBJ2-7	CASSLGQGRGYYEQYF
TRBV18	TRBJ1-5	CASSGTKNQPQHF
TRBV5-6	TRBJ1-5	CASSLMGQGRQPQHF
TRBV20-1	TRBJ1-3	CSASEDRGRGNTIYF
TRBV5-4	TRBJ2-4	CASSKDREGIQYF
TRBV28	TRBJ1-2	CASSLVDSRNGYTF
TRBV29-1	TRBJ1-2	CSVHRVTGYTF
TRBV28	TRBJ2-3	CASSFGGRAGTDTQYF
TRBV18	TRBJ2-7	CASSPQSSGRAVGEQYF
TRBV5-1	TRBJ2-5	CASSLGPASRETQYF
TRBV5-8	TRBJ1-4	CASSGGTGGPNEKLFF
TRBV18	TRBJ2-1	CASSPLAGLYNEQFF
TRBV29-1	TRBJ1-2	CSVEVQGGNFAF
TRBV11-3	TRBJ1-1	CASSEDRVDEAFF
TRBV30	TRBJ1-4	CAVLTRYGKLFF
TRBV19	TRBJ1-5	CASSIGGGLSGQPQHF
TRBV5-1	TRBJ1-3	CASTPGGGVGNTIYF
TRBV28	TRBJ1-6	CASSFLTGRNSPLHF
TRBV11-2	TRBJ2-1	CASSFPSGRGTEQFF
TRBV19	TRBJ1-5	CASSMTGRIQPQHF
TRBV5-1	TRBJ1-6	CASSLEGGGSPLHF
TRBV11-3	TRBJ2-1	CASSVTAGYNEQFF
TRBV10-2	TRBJ2-1	CASSSILAGGGNEQFF